This T cell receptor beta chain was identified in a study of patients and donors after allogeneic stem cell transplantation. A single record per CDR3 protein comes from TCRdb applying MiXCR to the RT-PCR reads. The sample lists more than 150,000 distinct CDR3 sequences; approximately 41% were seen once. The CDR3 runs to 14 residues. The ends lost 6 bases at V and 5 bases at J; junction bases unmatched: 10. CDR1 is SQVTM, CDR2 ANQGSEA, per germline. The sequencing sample was made of blood, either unsorted or a sorted T cell fraction (not recorded which). This clonotype was obtained from a human donor who was either an allogeneic HSCT recipient or a stem cell or donor lymphocyte infusion donor (not recorded which). It is not recorded whose cells these are; they may come from a transplant donor. The chain employs TRBV29-1 and TRBJ1-1, with 9 bases aligning to TRBD1. Here the CDR3 DNA reads TGCAGCGTGTCCCGGGACAGGGAAGAAACTGAAGCTTTCTTT. Translating gives CSVSRDREETEAFF.